This T cell receptor beta chain was sequenced for a study of blood T cells in healthy people across ages. Primed by a sample-barcoded 5' primer and a J-beta primer mix, a second PCR proceeded for about 6 to 11 cycles. Every sample gave at least 2.5 million paired-end reads containing CDR3. TCRdb used MiXCR to reprocess the 5' RACE reads, holding one entry per CDR3 protein. The top ten clones hold around a fifth of a sample with more than 650,000 distinct CDR3 sequences, 22% of them seen once. This clonotype was observed a handful of times. CDR1 is SGHDT and CDR2 is YYEEEE in the germline V gene. CDR3 length equals 16 residues. Between the trimmed V and J ends, which lost 3 bases and 0 bases, there was a span of 12 bases.

This TCR came from a man aged 65 to 79 in good health. The source material was blood. The V and J genes are TRBV5-6 and TRBJ2-2; D remains ambiguous. DNA for the CDR3: TGTGCCAGCAGCTCCACGACACAAGCGAACACCGGGGAGCTGTTTTTT. Protein sequence: CASSSTTQANTGELFF.